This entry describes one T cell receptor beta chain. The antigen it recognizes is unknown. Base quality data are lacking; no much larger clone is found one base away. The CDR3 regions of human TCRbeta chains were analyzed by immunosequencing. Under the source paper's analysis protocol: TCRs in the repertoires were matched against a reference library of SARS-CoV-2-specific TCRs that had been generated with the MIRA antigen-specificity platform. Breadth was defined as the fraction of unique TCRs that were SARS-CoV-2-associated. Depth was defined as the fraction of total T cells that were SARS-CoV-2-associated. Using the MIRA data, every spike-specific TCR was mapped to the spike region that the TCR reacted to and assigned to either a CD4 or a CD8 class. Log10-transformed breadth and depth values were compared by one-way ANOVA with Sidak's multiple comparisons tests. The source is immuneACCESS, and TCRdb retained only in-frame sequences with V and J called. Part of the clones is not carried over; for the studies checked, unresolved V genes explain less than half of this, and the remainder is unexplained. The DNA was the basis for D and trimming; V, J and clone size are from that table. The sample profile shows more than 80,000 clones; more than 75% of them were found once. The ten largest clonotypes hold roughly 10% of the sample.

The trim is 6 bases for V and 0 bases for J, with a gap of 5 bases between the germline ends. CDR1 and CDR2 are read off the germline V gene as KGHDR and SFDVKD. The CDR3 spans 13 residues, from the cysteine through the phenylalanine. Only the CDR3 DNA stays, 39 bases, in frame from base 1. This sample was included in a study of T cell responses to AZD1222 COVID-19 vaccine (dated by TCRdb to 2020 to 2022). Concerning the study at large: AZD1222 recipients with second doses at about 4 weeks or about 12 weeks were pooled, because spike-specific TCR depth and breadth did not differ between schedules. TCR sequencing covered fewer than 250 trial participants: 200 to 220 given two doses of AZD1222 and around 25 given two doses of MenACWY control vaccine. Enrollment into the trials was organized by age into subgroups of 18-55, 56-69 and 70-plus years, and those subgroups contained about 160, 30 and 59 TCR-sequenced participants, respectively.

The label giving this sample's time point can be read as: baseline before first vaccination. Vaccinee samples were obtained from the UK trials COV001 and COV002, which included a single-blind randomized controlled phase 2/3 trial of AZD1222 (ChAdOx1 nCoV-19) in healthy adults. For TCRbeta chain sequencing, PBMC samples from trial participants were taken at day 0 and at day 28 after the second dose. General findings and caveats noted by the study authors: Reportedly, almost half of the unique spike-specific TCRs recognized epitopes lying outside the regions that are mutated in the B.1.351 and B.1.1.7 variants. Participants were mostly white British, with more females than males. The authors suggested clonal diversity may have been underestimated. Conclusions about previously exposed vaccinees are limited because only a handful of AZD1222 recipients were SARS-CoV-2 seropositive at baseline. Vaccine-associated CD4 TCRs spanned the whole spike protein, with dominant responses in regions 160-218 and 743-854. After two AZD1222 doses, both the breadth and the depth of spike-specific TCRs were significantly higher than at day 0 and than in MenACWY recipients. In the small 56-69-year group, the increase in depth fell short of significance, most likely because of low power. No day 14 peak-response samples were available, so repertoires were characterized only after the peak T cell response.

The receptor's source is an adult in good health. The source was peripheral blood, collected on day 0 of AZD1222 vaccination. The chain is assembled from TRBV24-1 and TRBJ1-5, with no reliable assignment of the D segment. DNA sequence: TGTGCCACCAGTTGGAATAGCAATCAGCCCCAGCATTTT. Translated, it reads CATSWNSNQPQHF.